The 21 T cell receptor beta chains listed next were all sequenced from one sample in a study of cytomegalovirus exposure and HLA in healthy donors. Use of 60 Vbeta and 13 Jbeta primers characterized the PCR. Produced via immunoSEQ multiplex PCR; TCRdb's table is partial and in-frame only. This sample has about 98,000 clones; around 72% occur once, and the top ten carry 9.5% to 13%. Sequencing input: PBMCs. The receptor set was obtained from a young man in good health and CMV-seropositive.

The chain links TRBV4-1 to TRBJ1-2; 12 bases agree with TRBD1. The J segment lost 7 bases and the V segment lost 1 base, leaving 13 bases of the junction unmatched. The CDR3 runs to 18 residues. Germline CDR1 MGHRA, CDR2 YSYEKL. CDR3 sequence (DNA): TGCGCCAGCAGCCAAGGGGGGAAGAAGGGACAGGGGGCTCGTGGCTACACCTTC. This sequence encodes CASSQGGKKGQGARGYTF.

This clone has more than one count but fewer than ten. This sequence joins TRBV10-2 and TRBJ2-5, with 7 bases identical to TRBD1. CDR1 is WSHSY and CDR2 is SAAADI in the germline V gene. The trim removed 10 bases at V and 5 bases at J, leaving 7 bases unmatched. CDR3 length: 12 amino acids. CDR3 coding DNA: TGCGCCACCTCCGACAGGGTGGAGACCCAGTACTTC. Residues: CATSDRVETQYF.

The chain employs TRBV4-2 and TRBJ1-4, with 10 bases matching TRBD1. The CDR3 totals 16 residues. V trimming: 4 bases; J trimming: 5 bases; junction bases outside the gene matches: 7. CDR1 LGHNA and CDR2 YNFKEQ come from the germline V gene. Written as DNA, the CDR3 is TGTGCCAGCAGCCTTGTGAAGGGACAGGGGAATGAAAAACTGTTTTTT. Protein: CASSLVKGQGNEKLFF.

This chain links TRBV5-4 with TRBJ1-2; 11 bases align to TRBD1. This CDR3 contains 12 residues. Germline lookup yields CDR1 SGHNT and CDR2 YYREEE (reference sequence). With 4 bases clipped from V and 7 bases from J, the junction kept 0 bases outside the gene matches. CDR3 sequence reads: CASSGTGGGYTF. The DNA for the CDR3 is TGTGCCAGCAGCGGGACAGGGGGTGGCTACACCTTC.

The rearrangement uses TRBV5-4 and TRBJ1-6; 8 positions match TRBD1. CDR1 is SGHNT, CDR2 YYREEE, per germline (reference sequence). The CDR3 loop spans 15 amino acids. The J segment lost 7 bases and the V segment lost 3 bases, leaving 6 bases of the junction unmatched. The CDR3 region has the DNA TGTGCCAGCAGCTCCGACAGGGGAGGCAATTCACCCCTCCACTTT. Protein sequence: CASSSDRGGNSPLHF. Full variable domain (missing parts from reference TRBV5-4 and TRBJ1-6): ETGVTQSPTHLIKTRGQQVTLRCSSQSGHNTVSWYQQALGQGPQFIFQYYREEENGRGNFPPRFSGLQFPNYSSELNVNALELDDSALYLCASSSDRGGNSPLHFGNGTRLTVT.

V gene TRBV28 combines with J gene TRBJ1-1; D is ambiguous. CDR1 MDHEN and CDR2 SYDVKM come from the germline V gene. This CDR3 comprises 12 residues. V gave up 3 bases and J gave up 1 base, with 3 bases separating them. Here the CDR3 DNA reads TGTGCCAGCAGTTTTAGGAACACTGAAGCTTTCTTT. It specifies CASSFRNTEAFF.

CDR3 DNA sequence: TGTGCCAGCAGCCAGGACAGAAACCAAGAGACCCAGTACTTC. Protein: CASSQDRNQETQYF. This rearrangement joins TRBV7-6 to TRBJ2-5; weak D call: TRBD1 (6 bases). CDR3 size: 14 residues. Trimming cost V 5 bases and J 0 bases, with 10 bases left between them. CDR1 is SGHVS, CDR2 FNYEAQ, per germline.

As DNA, the CDR3 is TGTGCCAGCAGCTTGGGTGGGAGCTATGGCTACACCTTC. Its protein is CASSLGGSYGYTF. This chain links TRBV5-6 with TRBJ1-2; D unresolved. V was trimmed by 0 bases and J by 4 bases, leaving 7 bases between them. The CDR3 consists of 13 residues. CDR1 and CDR2 (germline): SGHDT, YYEEEE.

V and J are TRBV21-1 and TRBJ2-7; no DNA check was done on the table's D call, TRBD2. TRBV21-1 is recorded as a pseudogene. The CDR3 contains 15 residues. The CDR3 spells CASSPAGWSPYEQYF. CDR3 coding DNA: TGTGCCAGCAGCCCCGCGGGTTGGTCCCCCTACGAGCAGTACTTC.

V is TRBV11-2 and J is TRBJ2-5; 11 nucleotides agree with TRBD2. In germline, CDR1 is SGHAT, CDR2 FQNNGV. The CDR3 extends over 16 amino acids. The V segment lost 5 bases and the J segment 1 base; nucleotides outside the gene matches: 6. CDR3 sequence reads: CASSIRLAGSQETQYF. CDR3 nucleotides: TGTGCCAGCAGCATAAGACTAGCGGGATCCCAAGAGACCCAGTACTTC. The entire variable domain, with the rest obtained from reference TRBV11-2 and TRBJ2-5, is as follows: EAGVAQSPRYKIIEKRQSVAFWCNPISGHATLYWYQQILGQGPKLLIQFQNNGVVDDSQLPKDRFSAERLKGVDSTLKIQPAKLEDSAVYLCASSIRLAGSQETQYFGPGTRLLVL.

The chain couples TRBV28 to TRBJ1-2; 11 positions match TRBD1. Germline V CDR1 and CDR2: MDHEN, SYDVKM. V was clipped by 4 bases and J by 8 bases; unmatched bases: 12. This CDR3 region has 16 residues. The CDR3 is CASSYLRGQGERGYTF. In DNA form, the CDR3 reads TGTGCCAGCAGTTACCTCAGGGGACAGGGGGAGAGGGGCTACACCTTC.

The V and J genes are TRBV27 and TRBJ2-7; TRBD1 aligns across 8 bases. CDR1 and CDR2 (germline): MNHEY, SMNVEV (reference sequence). The V and J ends lost 8 bases and 4 bases, in that order; junction bases with no gene match: 4. The CDR3 covers 12 residues. The CDR3 DNA reads as TGTGCCAGCGCAGGGGGCGGGTACGAGCAGTACTTC. Translation gives CASAGGGYEQYF.

V gene TRBV7-9 combines with J gene TRBJ2-7, with 7 nucleotides matching TRBD1. Germline V gives CDR1 SEHNR, CDR2 FQNEAQ (reference sequence). V trimming: 4 bases; J trimming: 3 bases; junction bases outside the gene matches: 6. CDR3 size: 14 residues. The CDR3 DNA reads TGTGCCAGCAGCTCTCTGACAGGGAACTACGAGCAGTACTTC. It yields the protein CASSSLTGNYEQYF.

This chain joins TRBV27 and TRBJ1-1; D not certain. Germline V CDR1 and CDR2: MNHEY, SMNVEV (reference sequence). This CDR3 contains 15 residues. V lost 3 bases, J lost 2 bases, and 13 bases lay in between. The CDR3 sequence: CASSLIPPRNTEAFF. CDR3 coding DNA: TGTGCCAGCAGTTTGATACCCCCCAGAAACACTGAAGCTTTCTTT.

This clone occurred a few times. This chain joins TRBV7-6 and TRBJ2-2; D is perhaps TRBD2 (7 bases). Trimming pared 5 bases from V and 7 bases from J, leaving 17 bases between. The CDR3 covers 15 residues. CDR1 is SGHVS, CDR2 FNYEAQ, per germline. CDR3 bases: TGTGCCAGCAGCCATGTTGGGGGGGCGGACGGGGAGCTGTTTTTT. It specifies CASSHVGGADGELFF.

This chain connects TRBV11-2 to TRBJ2-3, with a weak D call TRBD2 (6 bases). This CDR3 contains 14 residues. The V end was cut by 5 bases, the J end by 4 bases, with 13 bases between. The germline V gene has CDR1 SGHAT and CDR2 FQNNGV. The CDR3 sequence: CASSHIWGADTQYF. DNA for the CDR3: TGTGCCAGCAGCCATATTTGGGGGGCAGATACGCAGTATTTT.

V gene TRBV7-3 combines with J gene TRBJ2-2, with unresolved D. In germline, CDR1 is SGHTA, CDR2 FQGTGA. The CDR3 totals 18 residues. V lost 1 base to trimming and J lost 5 bases, with 20 bases between them. The CDR3 loop is CASSLNVKAQVATGELFF. The CDR3 bases are TGTGCCAGCAGCTTAAATGTGAAGGCCCAGGTGGCAACCGGGGAGCTGTTTTTT.

The gene calls are TRBV29-1 and TRBJ2-1, with 7 bases fitting TRBD1. V shed 5 bases and J 0 bases; nucleotides not matched to a gene: 10. The length of the CDR3 is 16 residues. Germline CDR1 reads SQVTM; CDR2 reads ANQGSEA. For the CDR3, the DNA is TGCAGCGTTATTTGGGTGGACAGGAGCTCCTACAATGAGCAGTTCTTC. It is translated as CSVIWVDRSSYNEQFF.

This chain links TRBV2 with TRBJ2-1; possibly TRBD2 for D (7 bases). Germline V lookup: CDR1 SNHLY, CDR2 FYNNEI. This CDR3 comprises 15 residues. The V end lost 1 base, the J end lost 3 bases, and 10 bases lay between the germline ends. In nucleotides, the CDR3 is TGTGCCAGCAGTGAAGGTAGGGGGGGCTACAATGAGCAGTTCTTC. Its protein is CASSEGRGGYNEQFF.

The genes are TRBV27 and TRBJ2-5; 13 bases agree with TRBD2. CDR3 size: 18 residues. With 5 bases clipped from V and 5 bases from J, the junction kept 14 bases outside the gene matches. Germline V lookup: CDR1 MNHEY, CDR2 SMNVEV (reference sequence). The CDR3 sequence is CASSERTSGGWGGETQYF. In nucleotides, the CDR3 is TGTGCCAGCAGTGAGAGGACTAGCGGGGGTTGGGGAGGCGAGACCCAGTACTTC.

In its sample, this clone was seen a few times. The chain combines TRBV29-1 with TRBJ1-3; no reliable D call. Germline-derived CDR1 and CDR2 are SQVTM and ANQGSEA. The CDR3 covers 14 residues. Trimming cost V 0 bases and J 10 bases, with 16 bases left between them. The CDR3: CSVEDRGHVGTIYF. The CDR3 DNA reads as TGCAGCGTTGAAGATCGCGGGCATGTTGGAACCATATATTTT.